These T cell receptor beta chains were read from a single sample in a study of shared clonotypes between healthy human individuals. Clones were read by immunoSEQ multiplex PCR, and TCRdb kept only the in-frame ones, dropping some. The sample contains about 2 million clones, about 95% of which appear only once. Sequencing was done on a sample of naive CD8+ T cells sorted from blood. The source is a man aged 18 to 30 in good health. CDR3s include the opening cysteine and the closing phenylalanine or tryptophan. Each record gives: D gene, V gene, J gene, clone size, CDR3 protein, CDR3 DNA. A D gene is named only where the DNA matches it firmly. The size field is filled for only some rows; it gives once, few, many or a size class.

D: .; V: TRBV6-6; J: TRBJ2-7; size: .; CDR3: CASSSTAYEQYF; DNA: TGTGCCAGCAGCTCGACAGCCTACGAGCAGTACTTC
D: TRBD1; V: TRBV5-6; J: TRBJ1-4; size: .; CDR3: CASSPGGAGELFF; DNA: TGTGCCAGCAGCCCAGGGGGGGCTGGGGAACTGTTTTTT
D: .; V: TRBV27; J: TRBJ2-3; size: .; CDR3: CASSPRLGHFTDTQYF; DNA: TGTGCCAGCAGCCCCCGACTGGGACACTTCACAGATACGCAGTATTTT
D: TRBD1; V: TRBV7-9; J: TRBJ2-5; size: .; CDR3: CASSLVGQGLETQYF; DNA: TGTGCCAGCAGCCTAGTGGGACAGGGGTTGGAGACCCAGTACTTC
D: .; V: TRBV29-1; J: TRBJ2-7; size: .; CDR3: CSVNLGTPLGEQYF; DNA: TGCAGCGTCAATTTGGGGACCCCGCTCGGCGAGCAGTACTTC
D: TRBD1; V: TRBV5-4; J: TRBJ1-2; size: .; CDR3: CASYRGLKDGYTF; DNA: TGTGCCAGTTACAGGGGGCTGAAAGATGGCTACACCTTC
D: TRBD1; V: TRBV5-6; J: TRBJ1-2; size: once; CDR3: CASSNGQVVPPYGYTF; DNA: TGTGCCAGCAGCAACGGACAGGTTGTCCCCCCCTATGGCTACACCTTC
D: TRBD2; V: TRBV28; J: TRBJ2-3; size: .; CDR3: CASRGIWEGPGDTQYF; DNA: TGTGCCAGCAGGGGGATTTGGGAGGGCCCGGGAGATACGCAGTATTTT
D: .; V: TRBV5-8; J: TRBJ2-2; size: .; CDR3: CASSLSSYTGELFF; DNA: TGTGCCAGCAGCTTGTCGAGCTATACCGGGGAGCTGTTTTTT
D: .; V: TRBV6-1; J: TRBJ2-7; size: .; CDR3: CASRWDGGYEQYF; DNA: TGTGCCAGCCGTTGGGACGGAGGGTACGAGCAGTACTTC
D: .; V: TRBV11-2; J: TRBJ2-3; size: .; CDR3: CASSLIDLSTTDTQYF; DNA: TGTGCCAGCAGCTTGATAGATTTATCGACCACAGATACGCAGTATTTT
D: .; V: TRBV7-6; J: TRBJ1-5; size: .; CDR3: CASSLGTGLGNQPQHF; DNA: TGTGCCAGCAGCTTAGGTACGGGGTTAGGGAATCAGCCCCAGCATTTT
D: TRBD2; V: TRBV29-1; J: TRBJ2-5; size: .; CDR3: CSVEEASGRGETQYF; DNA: TGCAGCGTTGAAGAAGCTAGCGGGAGAGGTGAGACCCAGTACTTC
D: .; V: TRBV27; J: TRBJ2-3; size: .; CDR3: CASSLFAENTDTQYF; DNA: TGTGCCAGCAGTTTATTTGCGGAAAACACAGATACGCAGTATTTT
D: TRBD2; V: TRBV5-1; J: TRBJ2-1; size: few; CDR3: CASSLVAGWNEQFF; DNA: TGCGCCAGCAGCTTGGTAGCGGGGTGGAATGAGCAGTTCTTC
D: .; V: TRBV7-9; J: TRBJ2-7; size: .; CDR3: CASSFTTGTYSYEQYF; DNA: TGTGCCAGCAGCTTCACTACGGGGACCTACTCCTACGAGCAGTACTTC
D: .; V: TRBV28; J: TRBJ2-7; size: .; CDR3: CASSDGGLFEQYF; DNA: TGTGCCAGCAGTGACGGGGGGCTTTTCGAGCAGTACTTC
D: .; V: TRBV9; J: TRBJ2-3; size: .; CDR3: CASSVDGWDDTQYF; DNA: TGTGCCAGCAGCGTAGATGGCTGGGATGATACGCAGTATTTT
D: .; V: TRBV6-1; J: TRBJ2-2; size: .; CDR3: CASSPGGPNTGELFF; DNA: TGTGCCAGCAGCCCCGGGGGGCCGAACACCGGGGAGCTGTTTTTT
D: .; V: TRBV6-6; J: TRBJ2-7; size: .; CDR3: CASSYPDGSYEQYF; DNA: TGTGCCAGCAGTTACCCGGACGGTTCCTACGAGCAGTACTTC
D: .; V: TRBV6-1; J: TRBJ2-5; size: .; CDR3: CASSDRTEQETQYF; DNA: TGTGCCAGCAGTGATCGGACAGAACAAGAGACCCAGTACTTC